The 21 T cell receptor beta chains below come from one sample, sequenced in a study of cytomegalovirus exposure and HLA in healthy donors. The PCR ran on 60 Vbeta and 13 Jbeta primers. The protocol was immunoSEQ multiplex PCR, while the TCRdb copy is restricted to in-frame clones and leaves out a portion. The sample lists some 160,000 clones; about four fifths were seen once. Material: PBMCs. Receptors originate from a woman aged 45-60 years in good health and CMV-seronegative.

This chain links TRBV7-8 with TRBJ2-3; a weak D match, TRBD2 (6 bases). Germline V gene data show CDR1 as SGHVS and CDR2 as FQNEAQ. This CDR3 is built from 14 residues. V shed 5 bases and J shed 2 bases, with 11 bases lying between them. As DNA, the CDR3 is TGTGCCAGCAGCCAATGGGACTTCACAGATACGCAGTATTTT. This sequence encodes CASSQWDFTDTQYF.

As regards this clone: The sample contains more than one DNA sequence encoding this CDR3. The V gene is TRBV25-1, the J gene TRBJ1-5; 8 nucleotides line up with TRBD1. After removal of 2 bases from V and 7 bases from J, the junction contained 4 bases not matched to a gene. The CDR3 loop spans 14 amino acids. CDR1 is MGHDK, CDR2 SYGVNS, per germline. CDR3 loop: CASSETGGGQPQHF. The CDR3 DNA follows: TGTGCCAGCAGTGAAACAGGGGGAGGCCAGCCCCAGCATTTT.

The chain couples TRBV7-6 to TRBJ2-5; D is possibly TRBD1 (6 bases). V was shortened by 7 bases and J by 5 bases, with 20 bases between the two germline ends. CDR3 length equals 15 residues. Germline loops: CDR1 SGHVS, CDR2 FNYEAQ. CDR3 sequence: CASNPIGGRVETQYF. The CDR3, as DNA: TGTGCCAGCAACCCCATTGGGGGCAGAGTTGAGACCCAGTACTTC.

Only one count was recorded for this clone. The CDR3 protein is CASSPQSPTGFNEQYF. For the CDR3, the DNA is TGTGCCAGCTCACCCCAATCACCAACAGGGTTCAACGAGCAGTACTTC. This sequence joins TRBV18 and TRBJ2-7, with D tentatively TRBD1 (6 bases). This CDR3 is 16 amino acids long. V gave up 3 bases and J gave up 5 bases, with 20 bases separating them. The germline CDR1 and CDR2 sequences are KGHSH and LQKENI. The full variable domain, with the rest looked up from reference TRBV18 and TRBJ2-7, is NAGVMQNPRHLVRRRGQEARLRCSPMKGHSHVYWYRQLPEEGLKFMVYLQKENIIDESGMPKERFSAEFPKEGPSILRIQQVVRGDSAAYFCASSPQSPTGFNEQYFGPGTRLTVT.

This clone was counted a single time. The chain employs TRBV20-1 and TRBJ2-5, with a tentative D call TRBD2 (5 bases). The CDR3 consists of 11 residues. Per the germline V gene, CDR1 is DFQATT and CDR2 is SNEGSKA (reference sequence). V lost 3 bases, J lost 11 bases, and 13 bases lay in between. CDR3 in DNA: TGCAGTGCTAGTCGGGTTTGGGAGCAGTACTTC. This sequence encodes CSASRVWEQYF.

The rearrangement uses TRBV18 and TRBJ2-4; TRBD1 matches 9 bases. With 3 bases clipped from V and 1 base from J, the junction kept 4 bases outside the gene matches. CDR3 length: 16 amino acids. Germline CDR1 is KGHSH and CDR2 is LQKENI. The CDR3 nucleotides are TGTGCCAGCTCACCTCTAGGACAGGGGGCCAAAAACATTCAGTACTTC. Protein sequence: CASSPLGQGAKNIQYF.

The V gene is TRBV19, the J gene TRBJ2-1, with 14 bases fitting TRBD2. CDR1 and CDR2 (germline): LNHDA, SQIVND (reference sequence). The CDR3 runs 17 residues. The V gene end was trimmed by 5 bases and the J gene end by 7 bases; junction bases not matched to a gene: 10. CDR3 region: CASSLRLAGGPGNEQFF. Here the CDR3 DNA reads TGTGCCAGTAGTCTTCGACTAGCGGGAGGGCCAGGGAATGAGCAGTTCTTC.

The V and J genes are TRBV7-2 and TRBJ2-7, with 8 positions matching TRBD2. Looked up from germline, CDR1 is SGHTA and CDR2 is FQGNSA. The CDR3 spans 15 residues. The V and J ends lost 2 bases and 6 bases, in that order; junction bases with no gene match: 9. In DNA form, the CDR3 reads TGTGCCAGCAGCTTAAAGGCTAGCGGGCGGGTCGAGCAGTACTTC. Protein product: CASSLKASGRVEQYF.

The chain recombines TRBV1 with TRBJ2-5; the D call in the table, TRBD2, was not verified against the DNA. TRBV1 is marked as a pseudogene. This CDR3 has 13 residues. The DNA for the CDR3 is TGCACCAGCAGCCAAGAAGCGGGAGAGACCCAGTACTTC. It codes for CTSSQEAGETQYF.

The rearrangement joins TRBV28 to TRBJ1-5; tentative D call: TRBD1 (5 bases). Trimming left V 1 base short and J 3 bases short, with 10 bases between. CDR3 size: 15 residues. Per the germline V gene, CDR1 is MDHEN and CDR2 is SYDVKM. CDR3 bases: TGTGCCAGCAGTTTATTGCAGGGTGACAATCAGCCCCAGCATTTT. Amino acid sequence: CASSLLQGDNQPQHF.

CDR3: CASSQVLAPRETQYF. The CDR3 bases are TGCGCCAGCAGCCAAGTTTTAGCTCCCAGAGAGACCCAGTACTTC. The V and J genes are TRBV4-3 and TRBJ2-5; D unclear. The CDR3 runs to 15 residues. Trimming left V 1 base short and J 4 bases short, with 13 bases between. Germline V gene lookup returns CDR1 LGHNA and CDR2 YSLEER.

The genes are TRBV6-1 and TRBJ1-2; D gene unclear. Germline V gene data show CDR1 as MNHNS and CDR2 as SASEGT. The CDR3 is 14 amino acids. The germline V and J ends were trimmed by 6 bases and 2 bases, with 13 bases remaining between them. The CDR3 sequence: CASRPSGYNYGYTF. The CDR3 nucleotides are TGTGCCAGCAGACCCTCCGGGTACAACTATGGCTACACCTTC.

This sequence joins TRBV6-4 and TRBJ1-4; D remains ambiguous. Trimming cost V 5 bases and J 8 bases, with 12 bases left between them. Germline V CDR1 and CDR2: MRHNA, SNTAGT. The CDR3 contains 13 residues. This CDR3 reads CASSRASGEKLFF. In nucleotides, the CDR3 is TGTGCCAGCAGTAGAGCCTCGGGGGAAAAACTGTTTTTT.

The chain is built from TRBV9 and TRBJ2-1; 10 nucleotides match TRBD2. The CDR3 length is 16 residues. V shed 0 bases, J shed 7 bases, and the junction held 7 bases outside the gene matches. The germline V gene has CDR1 SGDLS and CDR2 YYNGEE. The CDR3 nucleotides read TGTGCCAGCAGCGTAGTAGCGGGAGGCGCAGGGAATGAGCAGTTCTTC. Residues: CASSVVAGGAGNEQFF.

The chain couples TRBV11-3 to TRBJ2-2; D not certain. The CDR3 runs 12 residues. The V gene lost 1 base and the J gene lost 7 bases, with 4 bases spanning the gap. The germline V gene has CDR1 SGHNT and CDR2 YENEEA. The CDR3 DNA follows: TGTGCCAGCAGCTTAGCAAACGGGGAGCTGTTTTTT. Amino acids: CASSLANGELFF. Combining the CDR3 with reference TRBV11-3 and TRBJ2-2 gives the whole variable domain EAGVVQSPRYKIIEKKQPVAFWCNPISGHNTLYWYLQNLGQGPELLIRYENEEAVDDSQLPKDRFSAERLKGVDSTLKIQPAELGDSAVYLCASSLANGELFFGEGSRLTVL.

The V and J genes are TRBV29-1 and TRBJ2-5, with D maybe TRBD1 (6 bases). Trimming took off 8 bases at V and 5 bases at J, with 18 bases between the two ends. Per the germline V gene, CDR1 is SQVTM and CDR2 is ANQGSEA. The CDR3 sequence is 13 residues long. The CDR3 DNA reads as TGCAGCTCCCAGACAGGCTGGACGGAGACCCAGTACTTC. This codes for CSSQTGWTETQYF.

As to this clone: Other DNA variants within this sample encode the same CDR3. The gene calls are TRBV19 and TRBJ1-1, with 10 bases matching TRBD1. The germline V gene encodes CDR1 LNHDA and CDR2 SQIVND (reference sequence). Trimming took 4 bases from V and 3 from J; bases not matched to a gene: 5. CDR3 length: 15 residues. The CDR3, as DNA: TGTGCCAGTAGTACCTCGGACAGGGGGGACACTGAAGCTTTCTTT. Translated, it gives CASSTSDRGDTEAFF. The full variable domain, completed using reference TRBV19 and TRBJ1-1, is DGGITQSPKYLFRKEGQNVTLSCEQNLNHDAMYWYRQDPGQGLRLIYYSQIVNDFQKGDIAEGYSVSREKKESFPLTVTSAQKNPTAFYLCASSTSDRGDTEAFFGQGTRLTVV.

The rearrangement uses TRBV5-1 and TRBJ2-5; TRBD1 might be the D (5 bases). The CDR3 totals 14 residues. From germline, CDR1 is SGHRS and CDR2 YFSETQ. The V and J ends lost 0 bases and 0 bases respectively, with 6 bases between them. CDR3 region: CASSLEGYQETQYF. The CDR3 region has the DNA TGCGCCAGCAGCTTGGAGGGGTACCAAGAGACCCAGTACTTC.

J is TRBJ2-1 and V is TRBV7-2; no clear D. The CDR3 has 13 residues. V lost 5 bases to trimming and J lost 10 bases, with 15 bases between them. Per the germline V gene, CDR1 is SGHTA and CDR2 is FQGNSA. CDR3 nucleotide sequence: TGTGCCAGCAGCCCCACAATTGGTGTGGAGCAGTTCTTC. This codes for CASSPTIGVEQFF.

The chain is built from TRBV5-4 and TRBJ2-7; D is uncertain. V shed 3 bases and J shed 1 base, with 2 bases lying between them. Germline-derived CDR1 and CDR2 are SGHNT and YYREEE (reference sequence). This CDR3 is built from 11 residues. This CDR3 is CASSSSYEQYF. DNA of the CDR3: TGTGCCAGCAGCTCATCCTACGAGCAGTACTTC.

The genes are TRBV7-3 and TRBJ2-1; 10 positions match TRBD2. The CDR3 contains 15 residues. Germline trimming cut 5 bases from V and 7 bases from J; bases unmatched to any gene: 8. Per the germline V gene, CDR1 is SGHTA and CDR2 is FQGTGA. The CDR3 bases are TGTGCCAGCAGCACCGGACTAGCGGCGAAAAATGAGCAGTTCTTC. Translated, it gives CASSTGLAAKNEQFF.